This note documents a single T cell receptor beta chain sequence. These data are taken from a study of blood T cell repertoires in COVID-19. The overall study: COVID-19 samples, acute and convalescent, were from the United States, Italy and Spain. T cells, B-cell-depleted T cells, or PBMCs supplied cDNA or gDNA.

Germline values: CDR1 WNHNN, CDR2 SYGVQD (reference sequence). Trimming took 6 bases from V and 1 from J, leaving 18 bases between them. The CDR3 is 16 amino acids. Original methodology: Reference gene primer amplification in the assay estimated nucleated cell counts. Clones were sequenced by immunoSEQ multiplex PCR, and TCRdb holds only the in-frame ones, with some missing. That table furnishes V, J and clone size, whereas the DNA furnished D and trimming. The sample includes some 81,000 clones, 90% of them seen just once. The chain has TRBV10-1 and TRBJ2-5; D possibly corresponds to TRBD2 (5 bases). The sequenced material came from peripheral blood. This TCR was sampled from a woman in her fifties or sixties in a cohort sampled during active COVID-19. The DNA of the CDR3 is TGCGCCAGCAGGCTCACTAGGAAGCAGACCCAAGAGACCCAGTACTTC. Translated, it gives CASRLTRKQTQETQYF.